These 26 T cell receptor beta chains were all obtained from the same sample, sequenced in a study of T cell repertoires in cytomegalovirus infection. From the reads, TCRdb called clonotypes with MiXCR, one entry per CDR3 protein. In the table there are roughly 230,000 distinct CDR3 sequences, 15% to 20% of which are singletons. Sequenced: CD8+ T cells from PBMCs. Source of these receptors: a human donor in good health (CMV status not recorded). Some clones in this sample may be carry-over from other donors' samples.

This clonotype was recorded many times. The CDR3 reads CASSLNRGLAGGPQETQYF. DNA of the CDR3: TGTGCCAGCAGCTTAAATCGAGGACTAGCGGGGGGGCCACAAGAGACCCAGTACTTC. The V gene is TRBV7-2, the J gene TRBJ2-5, with 15 bases that match TRBD2. V was clipped by 2 bases and J by 2 bases; unmatched bases: 9. The CDR3 length is 19 residues. From germline, CDR1 is SGHTA and CDR2 FQGNSA. Supplemented by reference TRBV7-2 and TRBJ2-5, the full variable domain reads GAGVSQSPSNKVTEKGKDVELRCDPISGHTALYWYRQSLGQGLEFLIYFQGNSAPDKSGLPSDRFSAERTGGSVSTLTIQRTQQEDSAVYLCASSLNRGLAGGPQETQYFGPGTRLLVL.

The table lists this clonotype with many counts. The chain carries TRBV7-9 and TRBJ1-2; TRBD1 matches 7 bases. The CDR3 contains 17 residues. J gave up 0 bases and V 5 bases, and 12 bases lay outside the gene matches. Germline V lookup: CDR1 SEHNR, CDR2 FQNEAQ (reference sequence). The CDR3 is CASSQSDRASPNYGYTF. The CDR3 DNA reads TGTGCCAGCAGCCAAAGCGACAGGGCCTCTCCTAACTATGGCTACACCTTC.

This clonotype showed up just a few times. CDR3 nucleotide sequence: TGTGCCAGCAGTTCTGGGGAAATGGCTCAGTACTTC. This translates into CASSSGEMAQYF. The rearrangement links TRBV6-2 or TRBV6-3 to TRBJ2-4; D is ambiguous. The CDR3 sequence is 12 residues long. Germline V gene lookup returns CDR1 MNHEY and CDR2 SVGEGT. V was pared by 4 bases and J by 12 bases, with 13 bases between.

This clonotype was counted only a few times. J is TRBJ1-3 and V is TRBV27, with 10 nucleotides matching TRBD1. The germline V gene encodes CDR1 MNHEY and CDR2 SMNVEV (reference sequence). The CDR3 runs to 16 residues. After removal of 4 bases from V and 2 bases from J, the junction contained 5 bases not matched to a gene. DNA for the CDR3: TGTGCCAGCAGTTCGGCTGGACAGGGGGCTGGAAACACCATATATTTT. Translation gives CASSSAGQGAGNTIYF.

This sequence joins TRBV5-5 and TRBJ1-1, with D possibly matching TRBD1 (5 bases). Germline CDR1 SGHKS, CDR2 YYEKEE (reference sequence). The CDR3 length is 13 residues. CDR3 sequence reads: CGTRASGLTEAFF. As DNA, the CDR3 is TGTGGCACCAGGGCCTCTGGGCTCACTGAAGCTTTCTTT.

The chain employs TRBV5-1 and TRBJ2-1; TRBD1 aligns across 8 bases. Germline lookup yields CDR1 SGHRS and CDR2 YFSETQ. CDR3 length: 16 residues. Losses at the gene ends were 2 bases for V and 4 bases for J; bases not matched to a gene: 8. The CDR3 region has the DNA TGCGCCAGCAGCTTTGGCACAGGGGGACGATACAATGAGCAGTTCTTC. Translated, it gives CASSFGTGGRYNEQFF.

This clonotype was counted a few times. The rearrangement uses TRBV5-5 and TRBJ2-3; D possibly uses TRBD1 or TRBD2 (6 bases each). CDR1 and CDR2 from the germline V gene are SGHKS and YYEKEE (reference sequence). This CDR3 is 15 amino acids long. V dropped 6 bases and J dropped 1 base, with 15 bases sitting between them. DNA for the CDR3: TGTGCCAGCAAGGCCGGGGGCGCCGGCACAGATACGCAGTATTTT. Translating gives CASKAGGAGTDTQYF.

The sample holds many counts of this clonotype. This rearrangement joins TRBV6-5 to TRBJ1-1, with D uncertain. The CDR3 sequence is 14 residues long. The V end lost 5 bases, the J end lost 3 bases, and 13 bases lay between the germline ends. From germline, CDR1 is MNHEY and CDR2 SVGAGI. CDR3 region: CASSHKVRDTEAFF. The CDR3, as DNA: TGTGCCAGCAGTCACAAAGTACGGGACACTGAAGCTTTCTTT.

V and J are TRBV12-3 or TRBV12-4 and TRBJ2-5; D is uncertain. The CDR3 spans 15 residues. V lost 2 bases, J lost 2 bases, and 12 bases lay in between. CDR3 bases: TGTGCCAGCAGTTTAAGGAATAGGATACAAGAGACCCAGTACTTC. It encodes CASSLRNRIQETQYF.

The chain couples TRBV10-3 to TRBJ2-7; D remains unclear. Deletions cut 0 bases from V and 0 bases from J, with 6 bases between. Germline V gives CDR1 ENHRY, CDR2 SYGVKD. The CDR3 has 14 residues. In nucleotides, the CDR3 is TGTGCCATCAGTGAGTCCGGTGCCTCCTACGAGCAGTACTTC. Encoded protein: CAISESGASYEQYF.

This clonotype turned up a few times. The CDR3 region is CASSPQAYYEQYF. The CDR3 region has the DNA TGTGCCAGCAGCCCCCAGGCATACTACGAGCAGTACTTC. The rearrangement uses TRBV6-5 and TRBJ2-7; D call uncertain. The CDR3 is 13 amino acids. CDR1 MNHEY and CDR2 SVGAGI come from the germline V gene. V shed 6 bases and J shed 3 bases, with 12 bases lying between them.

This clonotype was counted ten times or more. The V call is TRBV14, the J call TRBJ2-7; TRBD1 matches at 7 bases. Germline CDR1 is SGHDN and CDR2 is FVKESK. The J segment lost 2 bases and the V segment lost 4 bases, leaving 11 bases of the junction unmatched. This CDR3 comprises 16 residues. Here the CDR3 DNA reads TGTGCCAGCAGCCTTGCAAAAGGCAGGGGGACCTACGAGCAGTACTTC. It translates to CASSLAKGRGTYEQYF.

This clonotype was seen ten or more times. V is TRBV7-2 and J is TRBJ1-2, with D unclear. Germline CDR1 reads SGHTA; CDR2 reads FQGNSA. The V gene lost 3 bases and the J gene lost 1 base, with 9 bases spanning the gap. This CDR3 has 14 amino acids. Here the CDR3 reads CASSFGGLNYGYTF. The CDR3 DNA reads TGTGCCAGCAGCTTCGGCGGTCTTAACTATGGCTACACCTTC.

This clonotype was found a few times. The V call is TRBV6-5, the J call TRBJ2-5; D possibly matches TRBD1 or TRBD2 (6 bases each). The V and J ends lost 0 bases and 3 bases respectively, with 23 bases between them. Per the germline V gene, CDR1 is MNHEY and CDR2 is SVGAGI. The CDR3 is made up of 19 amino acids. CDR3 sequence reads: CASSYSMGGGDITEETQYF. The CDR3, as DNA: TGTGCCAGCAGTTACTCTATGGGTGGAGGGGACATCACCGAAGAGACCCAGTACTTC.

This clonotype showed up many times. The rearrangement links TRBV7-8 to TRBJ2-2, with D possibly TRBD1 on 6 matching bases. Per the germline V gene, CDR1 is SGHVS and CDR2 is FQNEAQ. V was trimmed by 2 bases and J by 2 bases, leaving 15 bases between them. The CDR3 sequence is 17 residues long. CDR3 amino acids: CASSLIGSQGNTGELFF. The CDR3 nucleotides are TGTGCCAGCAGCTTAATAGGATCACAGGGTAACACCGGGGAGCTGTTTTTT.

This clonotype was recorded a few times. V and J are TRBV7-9 and TRBJ1-2; maybe TRBD1 (6 bases). The CDR3 has 16 amino acids. V was trimmed by 1 base and J by 1 base, leaving 13 bases between them. The germline V gene has CDR1 SEHNR and CDR2 FQNEAQ (reference sequence). The DNA for the CDR3 is TGTGCCAGCAGCTTAGAAAATTACAGGGATAACTATGGCTACACCTTC. The encoded protein is CASSLENYRDNYGYTF.

This clonotype appeared many times. J is TRBJ1-5 and V is TRBV6-2 or TRBV6-3; D ambiguous. The CDR3 covers 13 residues. V was pared by 2 bases and J by 4 bases, with 6 bases between. Germline CDR1 and CDR2: MNHEY and SVGEGT. The CDR3 DNA sequence: TGTGCCAGCAGTTACGGGGATAATCAGCCCCAGCATTTT. As protein: CASSYGDNQPQHF.

The chain links TRBV6-2 or TRBV6-3 to TRBJ2-5; D uncertain. The V end lost 7 bases, the J end lost 5 bases, and 20 bases lay between the germline ends. The CDR3 spans 15 residues. Germline V gene sequence: CDR1 MNHEY, CDR2 SVGEGT. The CDR3 spells CASTFEPARSETQYF. The CDR3 DNA reads as TGTGCCAGCACTTTTGAACCCGCCCGCTCGGAGACCCAGTACTTC.

V and J are TRBV6-4 and TRBJ2-1; TRBD2 is a possible D gene (6 bases). Trimming left V 2 bases short and J 7 bases short, with 12 bases between. Germline loops: CDR1 MRHNA, CDR2 SNTAGT. The CDR3 runs to 14 residues. In DNA form, the CDR3 reads TGTGCCAGCAGTGACGGGGGGTCGAGAAATGAGCAGTTCTTC. Encoded protein: CASSDGGSRNEQFF.

This clonotype has a single count. It differs at one base from a far larger clone, so likely a read error. This sequence joins TRBV7-6 and TRBJ2-1, with D unclear. CDR3 length: 11 residues. Germline-derived CDR1 and CDR2 are SGHVS and FNYEAQ. CDR3 coding DNA: TGTGCCAGCAGCTTAACAGATGAGGAGTTCTTC. This translates into CASSLTDEEFF.

This clonotype occurred a few times. This chain links TRBV28 with TRBJ1-5; D possibly corresponds to TRBD1 (5 bases). Per the germline V gene, CDR1 is MDHEN and CDR2 is SYDVKM. The V end was cut by 3 bases, the J end by 5 bases, with 11 bases between. This CDR3 is built from 14 residues. For the CDR3, the DNA is TGTGCCAGCAGTTTCTACAGCAGGGATCAGCCCCAGCATTTT. Translation: CASSFYSRDQPQHF.

This clonotype was seen more than once but under ten times. The rearrangement uses TRBV9 and TRBJ1-1, with D possibly TRBD1 on 6 matching bases. This CDR3 region has 15 residues. V lost 0 bases and J lost 4, with 13 bases in between. Germline V gene data show CDR1 as SGDLS and CDR2 as YYNGEE. CDR3 protein: CASSVEGGAGTEAFF. DNA for the CDR3: TGTGCCAGCAGCGTAGAGGGGGGGGCAGGCACTGAAGCTTTCTTT. The whole variable domain, remainder taken from reference TRBV9 and TRBJ1-1, is DSGVTQTPKHLITATGQRVTLRCSPRSGDLSVYWYQQSLDQGLQFLIQYYNGEERAKGNILERFSAQQFPDLHSELNLSSLELGDSALYFCASSVEGGAGTEAFFGQGTRLTVV.

In its sample, this clonotype was seen many times. This chain links TRBV7-6 with TRBJ2-5; 10 nucleotides agree with TRBD2. The CDR3 runs to 15 residues. Trimming took 1 base from V and 5 from J; bases not matched to a gene: 4. Germline-derived CDR1 and CDR2 are SGHVS and FNYEAQ. The CDR3 here is CASSLEAGGPETQYF. As DNA, the CDR3 is TGTGCCAGCAGCTTAGAAGCGGGGGGGCCGGAGACCCAGTACTTC.

This clonotype was seen at least ten times. The J gene is TRBJ1-5, the V gene TRBV7-6; D remains unclear. This CDR3 comprises 13 residues. V dropped 6 bases and J dropped 5 bases, with 11 bases sitting between them. Looked up from germline, CDR1 is SGHVS and CDR2 is FNYEAQ. CDR3 in DNA: TGTGCCAGCAGTCCCCTATCTTATCAGCCCCAGCATTTT. Protein sequence: CASSPLSYQPQHF.

This clonotype was picked up one time. DNA of the CDR3: TGCGCCAGCAGCCCAGACAGGGTCCCTTCCGAGCAGTACTTC. Its protein product is CASSPDRVPSEQYF. The chain employs TRBV4-1 and TRBJ2-7; 7 bases map to TRBD1. Germline values: CDR1 MGHRA, CDR2 YSYEKL. Trimming took 4 bases from V and 6 from J; bases not matched to a gene: 9. The CDR3 covers 14 residues.

In this sample, this clonotype turned up a few times. The rearrangement uses TRBV29-1 and TRBJ2-1; TRBD1 matches at 9 bases. From germline, CDR1 is SQVTM and CDR2 ANQGSEA. The trim removed 3 bases at V and 0 bases at J, leaving 12 bases unmatched. The CDR3 has 18 amino acids. Here the CDR3 reads CSVEWGQGAPSSYNEQFF. DNA of the CDR3: TGCAGCGTTGAGTGGGGACAGGGAGCTCCCAGCTCCTACAATGAGCAGTTCTTC.